Below are 19 T cell receptor beta chains sequenced from a single sample in a study of T-cell memory formation after mild COVID-19. One entry per CDR3 protein, called by TCRdb with MiXCR from the 5' RACE reads. The sample consists of 200,000 to 250,000 distinct CDR3 sequences, 9.5% of them appearing once. The source material was PBMCs or a T cell subset sorted from them (not recorded which). Every receptor here comes from a young man who had mild COVID-19 (a few samples of this study predate the infection). Cell type and time point are not known.

The rearrangement links TRBV5-1 to TRBJ2-1; 7 nucleotides agree with TRBD2. Germline values: CDR1 SGHRS, CDR2 YFSETQ. Trimming removed 2 bases from V and 0 bases from J; junction bases left unmatched: 2. The CDR3 has 15 amino acids. CDR3 nucleotides: TGCGCCAGCAGCTTCGGGGGGAGCTCCTACAATGAGCAGTTCTTC. Translation gives CASSFGGSSYNEQFF.

This clonotype was picked up a small number of times. The chain combines TRBV12-5 with TRBJ2-2; D ambiguous. V lost 3 bases and J 4 bases, leaving 6 bases between the germline ends. The germline gives CDR1 LGHNT, CDR2 FRNRAP. The CDR3 is 13 residues long. CDR3 protein: CASGLEATGELFF. The CDR3 bases are TGTGCTAGTGGTTTAGAGGCCACCGGGGAGCTGTTTTTT. Full variable domain (rest looked up from reference TRBV12-5 and TRBJ2-2): DARVTQTPRHKVTEMGQEVTMRCQPILGHNTVFWYRQTMMQGLELLAYFRNRAPLDDSGMPKDRFSAEMPDATLATLKIQPSEPRDSAVYFCASGLEATGELFFGEGSRLTVL.

The chain employs TRBV27 and TRBJ1-3, with no clear D. V dropped 2 bases and J dropped 4 bases, with 18 bases sitting between them. Germline CDR1 and CDR2: MNHEY and SMNVEV (reference sequence). The CDR3 covers 17 residues. The CDR3 DNA reads TGTGCCAGCAGTTTAGAGCCCCCGAGGATGGGAGGAAACACCATATATTTT. It encodes CASSLEPPRMGGNTIYF.

This chain links TRBV18 with TRBJ2-5, with a tentative D call TRBD2 (7 bases). V lost 3 bases and J lost 3, with 20 bases in between. The CDR3 sequence is 17 residues long. The germline gives CDR1 KGHSH, CDR2 LQKENI. CDR3 sequence: CASSPPRGGPKEETQYF. As DNA, the CDR3 is TGTGCCAGCTCACCGCCTCGCGGGGGCCCGAAGGAAGAGACCCAGTACTTC.

This clonotype has a handful of counts. The rearrangement links TRBV12-3 or TRBV12-4 to TRBJ1-2; 9 nucleotides agree with TRBD1. V was clipped by 2 bases and J by 3 bases; unmatched bases: 4. The CDR3 sequence is 15 residues long. Written as DNA, the CDR3 is TGTGCCAGCAGTTTATGGGACAGGGCCCACTATGGCTACACCTTC. Amino acid sequence: CASSLWDRAHYGYTF.

This chain joins TRBV7-8 and TRBJ2-5; D call uncertain. Germline V gene lookup returns CDR1 SGHVS and CDR2 FQNEAQ. Trimming stripped 1 base from V and 5 bases from J, with 8 bases between. The CDR3 contains 13 residues. CDR3 in DNA: TGTGCCAGCAGCTTAGAAGCTAGGGAGACCCAGTACTTC. Protein product: CASSLEARETQYF. Based on the CDR3 plus reference TRBV7-8 and TRBJ2-5, the full variable domain is GAGVSQSPRYKVAKRGQDVALRCDPISGHVSLFWYQQALGQGPEFLTYFQNEAQLDKSGLPSDRFFAERPEGSVSTLKIQRTQQEDSAVYLCASSLEARETQYFGPGTRLLVL.

There are a few counts of this clonotype. The V and J genes are TRBV3-1 and TRBJ1-1; no clear D. CDR3 length: 14 amino acids. Trimming left V 3 bases short and J 2 bases short, with 10 bases between. The germline gives CDR1 LGHDT, CDR2 YNNKEL (reference sequence). Here the CDR3 reads CASSQNGVNTEAFF. CDR3 DNA sequence: TGTGCCAGCAGCCAGAACGGAGTAAACACTGAAGCTTTCTTT. The full variable domain, with the rest looked up from reference TRBV3-1 and TRBJ1-1, is DTAVSQTPKYLVTQMGNDKSIKCEQNLGHDTMYWYKQDSKKFLKIMFSYNNKELIINETVPNRFSPKSPDKAHLNLHINSLELGDSAVYFCASSQNGVNTEAFFGQGTRLTVV.

The chain couples TRBV12-3 or TRBV12-4 to TRBJ2-1; 13 nucleotides line up with TRBD2. The V gene end was trimmed by 6 bases and the J gene end by 5 bases; junction bases not matched to a gene: 4. The CDR3 length is 15 residues. In DNA, the CDR3 is TGTGCCAGCAGGCTACTAGCGGGGGGGAACAATGAGCAGTTCTTC. This translates into CASRLLAGGNNEQFF.

The chain uses TRBV4-2 and TRBJ1-5; D unclear. Germline V gene sequence: CDR1 LGHNA, CDR2 YNFKEQ. V was cut by 0 bases and J by 16 bases, with 22 bases left in between. This CDR3 contains 15 residues. CDR3 residues: CASSQDAHAGGMYHF. The CDR3 nucleotides read TGTGCCAGCAGCCAAGACGCCCACGCAGGAGGCATGTACCATTTT.

This sequence joins TRBV28 and TRBJ2-3; 12 positions match TRBD2. Germline CDR1 reads MDHEN; CDR2 reads SYDVKM. The CDR3 covers 16 residues. The ends lost 5 bases at V and 11 bases at J; junction bases unmatched: 14. The CDR3 here is CASSPPTSGGRKKQYF. The CDR3 nucleotides read TGTGCCAGCAGTCCGCCGACTAGCGGGGGCCGTAAAAAGCAGTATTTT.

At least ten counts were recorded for this clonotype. CDR3 coding DNA: TGTGCCAGCAGCTTGGTAGCGGGGGGGATAGATACGCAGTATTTT. It is translated as CASSLVAGGIDTQYF. The chain uses TRBV7-2 and TRBJ2-3; 11 bases are a match to TRBD2. The V segment lost 3 bases and the J segment 5 bases; nucleotides outside the gene matches: 4. CDR3 size: 15 residues. The V gene's germline CDR1 is SGHTA and CDR2 FQGNSA. Combining the CDR3 with reference TRBV7-2 and TRBJ2-3 gives the whole variable domain GAGVSQSPSNKVTEKGKDVELRCDPISGHTALYWYRQSLGQGLEFLIYFQGNSAPDKSGLPSDRFSAERTGGSVSTLTIQRTQQEDSAVYLCASSLVAGGIDTQYFGPGTRLTVL.

The chain couples TRBV5-1 to TRBJ2-5; 7 bases fit TRBD2. The length of the CDR3 is 14 residues. Trimming removed 4 bases from V and 2 bases from J; junction bases left unmatched: 5. CDR1 and CDR2 (germline): SGHRS, YFSETQ. The CDR3 DNA reads as TGCGCCAGCAGCCGGGCGGGGGAACAAGAGACCCAGTACTTC. This encodes CASSRAGEQETQYF. Based on the CDR3 plus reference TRBV5-1 and TRBJ2-5, the full variable domain is KAGVTQTPRYLIKTRGQQVTLSCSPISGHRSVSWYQQTPGQGLQFLFEYFSETQRNKGNFPGRFSGRQFSNSRSEMNVSTLELGDSALYLCASSRAGEQETQYFGPGTRLLVL.

This clonotype was counted a few times. This chain joins TRBV6-5 and TRBJ2-3, with D uncertain. The CDR3 totals 14 residues. Trimming removed 5 bases at V and 7 bases at J, with 16 bases between. Germline lookup yields CDR1 MNHEY and CDR2 SVGAGI. CDR3: CASSPTPLVNTQYF. The CDR3 nucleotides are TGTGCCAGCAGTCCTACCCCGCTGGTTAATACGCAGTATTTT.

This clonotype appeared a few times. The chain carries TRBV7-9 and TRBJ2-1; 7 bases line up with TRBD2. V was clipped by 0 bases and J by 3 bases; unmatched bases: 5. Germline CDR1 SEHNR, CDR2 FQNEAQ (reference sequence). CDR3 length equals 16 residues. The CDR3 loop is CASSLASSGNYNEQFF. DNA for the CDR3: TGTGCCAGCAGCTTAGCTTCTAGCGGTAACTACAATGAGCAGTTCTTC.

In its sample, this clonotype was seen many times. The chain couples TRBV5-1 to TRBJ1-3; the D is unclear. Trimming removed 0 bases from V and 0 bases from J, with 4 bases in between. The CDR3 contains 14 residues. Germline V gives CDR1 SGHRS, CDR2 YFSETQ. Written as DNA, the CDR3 is TGCGCCAGCAGCTTGGGGGACTCTGGAAACACCATATATTTT. Protein: CASSLGDSGNTIYF.

The chain carries TRBV10-3 and TRBJ2-5; D is possibly TRBD1 or TRBD2 (6 bases each). The CDR3 contains 14 residues. CDR1 ENHRY and CDR2 SYGVKD come from the germline V gene. The V and J ends lost 6 bases and 0 bases respectively, with 11 bases between them. The CDR3 loop reads CAIRRGLNQETQYF. CDR3 in DNA: TGTGCCATCAGACGGGGGCTAAACCAAGAGACCCAGTACTTC.

V and J are TRBV12-3 or TRBV12-4 and TRBJ2-5, with TRBD2 as a possible D gene (6 bases). CDR3 length: 14 residues. Trimming removed 7 bases at V and 5 bases at J, with 17 bases between. CDR3 residues: CASTLGGMGETQYF. CDR3 sequence (DNA): TGTGCCAGCACCCTCGGAGGGATGGGGGAGACCCAGTACTTC.

CDR3 amino acids: CASRSWDGPSGANVLTF. The CDR3 DNA reads as TGTGCCAGCAGGTCCTGGGACGGACCCTCTGGGGCCAACGTCCTGACTTTC. V and J are TRBV6-5 and TRBJ2-6; the D gene could be TRBD1 or TRBD2 (5 bases each). The CDR3 consists of 17 residues. Germline assignment: CDR1 MNHEY and CDR2 SVGAGI. The germline V and J ends were trimmed by 6 bases and 0 bases, with 15 bases remaining between them.

This clonotype was detected ten times or more. The rearrangement uses TRBV10-3 and TRBJ2-7; D might be TRBD1 or TRBD2, each matching 5 bases. V was pared by 10 bases and J by 7 bases, with 14 bases between. The V gene's germline CDR1 is ENHRY and CDR2 SYGVKD. This CDR3 region has 11 residues. The DNA of the CDR3 is TGTGCCACCAAGGGGTCGGGGGAGCAGTACTTC. Its translation: CATKGSGEQYF.